A selection of T cell receptor beta chains follows, all from one sample in a study of T-cell memory formation after mild COVID-19. TCRdb reanalysed the 5' RACE reads using MiXCR and keeps one entry per CDR3 protein. Of fewer than 300,000 distinct CDR3 sequences listed, over 15% are singletons. The specimen was PBMCs or a T cell subset sorted from them (not recorded which). The receptor source for this set is a man aged 18 to 35 who had mild COVID-19 (a few samples of this study predate the infection). Cell type and time point are not known. Both conserved end residues are part of each CDR3. The D gene is left open where the match is weak. Size is stated for part of the rows, as once, few or many counts, or as a class when the clone is expanded.

>.|.|TRBJ1-5|TRBV6-2/TRBV6-3
CASSYPGSNQPQHF
TGTGCCAGCAGTTATCCAGGGTCGAATCAGCCCCAGCATTTT
>TRBD1|many|TRBJ2-5|TRBV6-5
CASRPGTGPLETQYF
TGTGCCAGCAGACCTGGGACAGGGCCGTTAGAGACCCAGTACTTC
>TRBD2|.|TRBJ2-2|TRBV4-2
CASSQDSLAVNTGELFF
TGTGCCAGCAGCCAAGATTCACTAGCGGTGAACACCGGGGAGCTGTTTTTT
>TRBD1|few|TRBJ2-3|TRBV18
CASSPQGQAFTDTQYF
TGTGCCAGCTCGCCTCAGGGACAGGCTTTTACAGATACGCAGTATTTT
>.|.|TRBJ2-2|TRBV10-3
CAIGPPLNTGELFF
TGTGCCATCGGCCCCCCGTTAAACACCGGGGAGCTGTTTTTT
>.|many|TRBJ1-1|TRBV7-9
CASSFNLRVNTEAFF
TGTGCCAGCAGCTTTAATCTGAGAGTGAACACTGAAGCTTTCTTT
>.|once|TRBJ1-4|TRBV28
CASTPVTTNEKLFF
TGTGCCAGCACCCCAGTCACAACTAATGAAAAACTGTTTTTT
>.|few|TRBJ2-2|TRBV5-1
CASSLGSVTGELFF
TGCGCCAGCAGCTTGGGGTCAGTCACCGGGGAGCTGTTTTTT
>TRBD1|few|TRBJ1-1|TRBV11-2
CASSRAGTANTEAFF
TGTGCCAGCAGCCGGGCCGGGACAGCGAACACTGAAGCTTTCTTT
>TRBD2|many|TRBJ2-3|TRBV6-2/TRBV6-3
CASSSQRGAPDTQYF
TGTGCCAGCAGTTCACAGCGGGGGGCCCCAGATACGCAGTATTTT
>TRBD1|.|TRBJ2-2|TRBV6-2/TRBV6-3
CASSYRSGQLPNTGELFF
TGTGCCAGCAGTTACAGGTCGGGACAGCTTCCAAACACCGGGGAGCTGTTTTTT
>.|few|TRBJ2-5|TRBV7-9
CASSLPEGKETQYF
TGTGCCAGCAGCCTACCGGAGGGGAAAGAGACCCAGTACTTC
>TRBD1|.|TRBJ2-1|TRBV9
CASSVLGQGVRRAQFF
TGTGCCAGCAGCGTACTGGGACAGGGAGTAAGGAGAGCCCAGTTCTTC
>TRBD1|once|TRBJ2-7|TRBV9
CASSVAVGTGTPTTQYF
TGTGCCAGCAGCGTAGCGGTAGGGACAGGGACTCCTACGACGCAGTACTTC
>.|.|TRBJ2-5|TRBV6-6
CASSYIGGRETQYF
TGTGCCAGCAGTTATATTGGAGGGCGAGAGACCCAGTACTTC
>.|.|TRBJ2-1|TRBV7-9
CASSKMEGGMDEQFF
TGTGCCAGCAGCAAAATGGAGGGGGGAATGGATGAGCAGTTCTTC
>TRBD1|.|TRBJ2-2|TRBV24-1
CATSDWDRGQTGELFF
TGTGCCACCAGTGATTGGGACAGGGGCCAGACCGGGGAGCTGTTTTTT
>TRBD1|.|TRBJ2-2|TRBV4-3
CASSQDTRGHNTGELFF
TGCGCCAGCAGCCAAGATACCAGGGGGCATAACACCGGGGAGCTGTTTTTT
>.|.|TRBJ1-5|TRBV7-2
CASSPFRQPQHF
TGTGCCAGCAGCCCCTTTCGCCAGCCCCAGCATTTT
>.|few|TRBJ2-3|TRBV4-2
CASSQEVSGYTDTQYF
TGTGCCAGCAGCCAAGAAGTTAGCGGCTACACAGATACGCAGTATTTT
>.|.|TRBJ2-3|TRBV12-3/TRBV12-4
CASSFGGMDTDTQYF
TGTGCCAGCAGTTTTGGGGGGATGGACACAGATACGCAGTATTTT
>TRBD2|.|TRBJ2-4|TRBV7-2
CASSLVGLAENIQYF
TGTGCCAGCAGCTTAGTAGGACTAGCGGAAAACATTCAGTACTTC
>.|.|TRBJ2-7|TRBV5-4
CASSFAGADYEQYF
TGTGCCAGCAGCTTTGCGGGGGCCGACTACGAGCAGTACTTC
>TRBD2|.|TRBJ2-3|TRBV7-2
CASTSRLAGGTDTQYF
TGTGCCAGCACCAGCCGACTAGCGGGGGGTACAGATACGCAGTATTTT
>.|.|TRBJ1-2|TRBV6-1
CASSEGAKVYGYTF
TGTGCCAGCAGTGAGGGGGCCAAGGTCTATGGCTACACCTTC
>.|.|TRBJ1-5|TRBV4-3
CASSQSRGNQPQHF
TGCGCCAGCAGCCAATCCAGGGGCAATCAGCCCCAGCATTTT
>TRBD2|few|TRBJ2-1|TRBV7-2
CASSLGSRLAPDNEQFF
TGTGCCAGCAGCTTAGGATCGCGACTAGCCCCCGACAATGAGCAGTTCTTC
>.|.|TRBJ2-5|TRBV12-3/TRBV12-4
CASSLGTPTQYF
TGTGCCAGCAGTTTAGGGACACCGACCCAGTACTTC
>.|.|TRBJ2-7|TRBV11-1
CASSPGLGTTYEQYF
TGTGCCAGCAGCCCTGGCCTCGGGACCACCTACGAGCAGTACTTC
>.|few|TRBJ2-4|TRBV5-1
CASSPDMEDIQYF
TGCGCCAGCAGCCCGGACATGGAGGACATTCAGTACTTC
>TRBD1|few|TRBJ2-3|TRBV2
CASRYRGPGDTQYF
TGTGCCAGCAGATACAGGGGGCCGGGAGATACGCAGTATTTT
>TRBD1|few|TRBJ1-4|TRBV9
CASSPTGGEGEKLFF
TGTGCCAGCAGCCCTACAGGGGGCGAGGGTGAAAAACTGTTTTTT
>.|.|TRBJ1-1|TRBV7-9
CASSHVLITEAFF
TGTGCCAGCAGCCACGTCCTCATCACTGAAGCTTTCTTT
>.|.|TRBJ2-1|TRBV29-1
CSVDPSLSYNEQFF
TGCAGCGTTGATCCTAGCCTCTCCTACAATGAGCAGTTCTTC
>.|.|TRBJ1-5|TRBV12-3/TRBV12-4
CASSLFQDQPQHF
TGTGCCAGCAGTTTGTTTCAGGATCAGCCCCAGCATTTT
>TRBD2|many|TRBJ2-1|TRBV12-3/TRBV12-4
CASSTSGGPNEQFF
TGTGCCAGCAGTACTAGCGGGGGGCCCAATGAGCAGTTCTTC
>.|few|TRBJ1-5|TRBV28
CAAWGGGSNQPQHF
TGTGCAGCTTGGGGAGGCGGATCCAATCAGCCCCAGCATTTT
>TRBD1|.|TRBJ1-1|TRBV12-3/TRBV12-4
CASRGQLYTEAFF
TGTGCCAGCAGGGGACAGTTATACACTGAAGCTTTCTTT
>.|few|TRBJ1-5|TRBV4-3
CASSQNRNQPQHF
TGCGCCAGCAGCCAAAATAGGAATCAGCCCCAGCATTTT
>.|.|TRBJ2-3|TRBV20-1
CSARELRGIGTDTQYF
TGCAGTGCTAGAGAGTTGAGGGGCATAGGCACAGATACGCAGTATTTT
>.|.|TRBJ1-6|TRBV7-3
CASSLWGEGYNSPLHF
TGTGCCAGCAGCCTCTGGGGGGAGGGTTACAATTCACCCCTCCACTTT
>.|many|TRBJ1-5|TRBV4-3
CASSQDRGNQPQHF
TGTGCCAGCAGCCAAGATCGCGGCAATCAGCCCCAGCATTTT
>.|few|TRBJ2-1|TRBV12-3/TRBV12-4
CASGSGPYNEQFF
TGTGCCAGCGGTAGCGGTCCCTACAATGAGCAGTTCTTC
>.|.|TRBJ2-7|TRBV7-9
CASSLQDRGYEQYF
TGTGCCAGCAGCCTCCAGGATCGGGGCTACGAGCAGTACTTC
>.|few|TRBJ1-1|TRBV30
CAWSVGLNTEAFF
TGTGCCTGGAGTGTAGGGCTGAACACTGAAGCTTTCTTT
>.|.|TRBJ2-5|TRBV10-3
CAIRPDKAGETQYF
TGTGCCATCAGACCGGACAAGGCGGGAGAGACCCAGTACTTC
>.|.|TRBJ1-1|TRBV12-3/TRBV12-4
CASSGHGVITEAFF
TGTGCCAGCAGTGGTCATGGGGTAATTACTGAAGCTTTCTTT
>.|.|TRBJ2-3|TRBV4-3
CASSQATRQGRVDTQYF
TGCGCCAGCAGCCAAGCTACTCGGCAGGGGAGAGTTGATACGCAGTATTTT
>.|.|TRBJ1-4|TRBV11-2
CASSPGTDRNEKLFF
TGTGCCAGCAGCCCGGGGACCGACCGTAATGAAAAACTGTTTTTT
>TRBD1|many|TRBJ1-4|TRBV7-9
CASSPQGARNEKLFF
TGTGCCAGCAGTCCTCAGGGGGCGAGAAATGAAAAACTGTTTTTT
>TRBD2|few|TRBJ2-5|TRBV7-9
CASSLGLAGLEETQYF
TGTGCCAGCAGCCTGGGACTAGCGGGGTTAGAGGAGACCCAGTACTTC
>.|.|TRBJ2-5|TRBV12-3/TRBV12-4
CASSLNIRETQYF
TGTGCCAGCAGTTTAAACATTCGGGAGACCCAGTACTTC
>.|many|TRBJ2-7|TRBV5-1
CASSFQSTYEQYF
TGCGCCAGCAGCTTCCAATCTACCTACGAGCAGTACTTC
>.|few|TRBJ2-7|TRBV5-6
CASSLGQDEQYF
TGTGCCAGCAGCTTGGGACAGGATGAGCAGTACTTC
>TRBD1|.|TRBJ2-3|TRBV6-2/TRBV6-3
CASGIDRGTDTQYF
TGTGCCAGCGGTATAGACAGGGGGACAGATACGCAGTATTTT
>.|few|TRBJ2-7|TRBV6-6
CASRDPLVRRKQYF
TGTGCCAGCAGGGACCCACTAGTGCGGAGAAAGCAGTACTTC
>TRBD1|.|TRBJ2-2|TRBV5-1
CASRTGGDTGELFF
TGCGCCAGCAGGACAGGGGGCGACACCGGGGAGCTGTTTTTT
>TRBD2|.|TRBJ2-1|TRBV4-1
CASSPERGRSYNEQFF
TGCGCCAGCAGCCCCGAGCGGGGACGCTCCTACAATGAGCAGTTCTTC
>TRBD1|.|TRBJ2-1|TRBV25-1
CASSGQGGNNEQFF
TGTGCCAGCAGCGGACAGGGTGGGAACAATGAGCAGTTCTTC
>.|.|TRBJ2-3|TRBV6-1
CASSAGGSADTQYF
TGTGCCAGCAGTGCCGGCGGATCGGCAGATACGCAGTATTTT